Shown below are 10 T cell receptor beta chains from a single sample sequenced in a study of cytomegalovirus exposure and HLA in healthy donors (dated by TCRdb to the late 2010s). Libraries were constructed by the immunoSEQ multiplex PCR assay. Drawn from immuneACCESS, this table holds only the in-frame rearrangements with V and J called that TCRdb kept. Clones are partly lost; checked studies trace under half to an unresolved V gene and leave the rest unexplained. Here the sample has 250,000 to 300,000 clones; 80% to 90% occur a single time. Jointly, the top ten make up over 0.95% of the sample. Sequencing was done on a sample of PBMCs. The source of these receptors is a woman under 30 in good health and CMV-seronegative.

J is TRBJ1-5 and V is TRBV2; D ambiguous. The V gene's germline CDR1 is SNHLY and CDR2 FYNNEI. The CDR3 consists of 12 residues. Trimming took 2 bases from V and 6 from J, leaving 5 bases between them. The chain's CDR3 is CASSEPPQPQHF. The CDR3 DNA sequence: TGTGCCAGCAGTGAACCTCCTCAGCCCCAGCATTTT.

This clone showed up just a few times. The chain links TRBV11-2 to TRBJ1-1; TRBD1 is a possible D gene (5 bases). Germline V gene data show CDR1 as SGHAT and CDR2 as FQNNGV. CDR3 length: 14 residues. Trimming took off 4 bases at V and 7 bases at J, with 16 bases between the two ends. CDR3 in DNA: TGTGCCAGCAGCTCTAACGGGGGTAGGGATGAAGCTTTCTTT. This encodes CASSSNGGRDEAFF.

The gene calls are TRBV2 and TRBJ2-2; a weak D match, TRBD2 (6 bases). Germline V lookup: CDR1 SNHLY, CDR2 FYNNEI. This CDR3 region has 17 residues. Trimming cost V 0 bases and J 3 bases, with 14 bases left between them. Here the CDR3 DNA reads TGTGCCAGCAGTGAAGCGCTTAGGACTACCTACACCGGGGAGCTGTTTTTT. The encoded protein is CASSEALRTTYTGELFF.

The chain has TRBV6-5 and TRBJ2-7; maybe TRBD1 (5 bases). This CDR3 is 15 amino acids long. V was clipped by 4 bases and J by 0 bases, with 13 bases between them. The germline V gene has CDR1 MNHEY and CDR2 SVGAGI. DNA of the CDR3: TGTGCCAGCAGTTCCCCGCAGGGTGGCTCCTACGAGCAGTACTTC. Translating it yields CASSSPQGGSYEQYF.

J is TRBJ1-2 and V is TRBV7-6; D perhaps matches TRBD1 (5 bases). The germline CDR1 and CDR2 sequences are SGHVS and FNYEAQ. This CDR3 has 13 residues. V was clipped by 1 base and J by 8 bases, with 11 bases between them. The CDR3 sequence: CASSLVAGDGYTF. The DNA for the CDR3 is TGTGCCAGCAGCTTAGTAGCGGGGGACGGCTACACCTTC.

The chain carries TRBV30 and TRBJ1-2, with D unresolved. The CDR3 loop spans 11 amino acids. The V end lost 2 bases, the J end lost 8 bases, and 9 bases lay between the germline ends. CDR1 is GTSNPN and CDR2 is SVGIG in the germline V gene (reference sequence). CDR3 residues: CAWSIARGYTF. The DNA for the CDR3 is TGTGCCTGGAGTATAGCTAGGGGCTACACCTTC.

V usage is TRBV18 and J usage is TRBJ1-1, with D uncertain. V lost 2 bases and J 1 base, leaving 8 bases between the germline ends. The germline V gene encodes CDR1 KGHSH and CDR2 LQKENI. CDR3 length equals 14 residues. The CDR3 nucleotides are TGTGCCAGCTCACCAGACTTTAGGAACACTGAAGCTTTCTTT. This gives the protein CASSPDFRNTEAFF.

The V gene is TRBV2, the J gene TRBJ1-1; 10 nucleotides align to TRBD1. J was trimmed by 4 bases and V by 6 bases; bases with no gene match: 8. There are 15 residues in the CDR3. Germline V gene lookup returns CDR1 SNHLY and CDR2 FYNNEI. CDR3 in amino acids: CASRTGQGLGTEAFF. In DNA form, the CDR3 reads TGTGCCAGCAGGACGGGACAGGGGTTGGGCACTGAAGCTTTCTTT.

This chain connects TRBV9 to TRBJ2-5; 11 bases map to TRBD2. Germline CDR1 SGDLS, CDR2 YYNGEE. This CDR3 region has 15 residues. The V gene end was trimmed by 4 bases and the J gene end by 5 bases; junction bases not matched to a gene: 7. The CDR3 sequence is CASSLGTSGVETQYF. The CDR3 region has the DNA TGTGCCAGCAGCCTGGGGACTAGCGGTGTGGAGACCCAGTACTTC.

V is TRBV5-1 and J is TRBJ1-4; TRBD1 matches 9 bases. Unmatched junction bases numbered 9, after V lost 4 bases and J lost 8 bases. CDR1 and CDR2 (germline): SGHRS, YFSETQ. The CDR3 length is 15 residues. CDR3 sequence: CASSPQGQGEEKLFF. CDR3 nucleotide sequence: TGCGCCAGCAGCCCCCAGGGACAGGGAGAGGAAAAACTGTTTTTT.